This T cell receptor (beta chain) was documented in a study of glioma-infiltrating T cells. Amplification of TCR alpha and beta CDR3 regions from RNA used iRepertoire nested multiplex PCR. TCRdb independently ran MiXCR on the multiplex PCR reads; one entry per CDR3 protein. The table shows 150,000 to 200,000 distinct CDR3 sequences, with around 40% occurring only once. The V end lost 5 bases, the J end lost 7 bases, and 15 bases lay between the germline ends. Germline values: CDR1 MNHEY, CDR2 SMNVEV (reference sequence). The CDR3 spans 13 residues. This clonotype appeared many times. The rearrangement links TRBV27 to TRBJ2-7; D is possibly TRBD1 or TRBD2 (5 bases each). Sample: glioma tissue, nonneoplastic brain tissue, or PBMCs (not recorded which). This TCR was recovered from a human donor with low-grade glioma or glioblastoma, undergoing nonglioma brain surgery, or in good health (not recorded which). CDR3 nucleotide sequence: TGTGCCAGCAGTCCGGGACGCCTATTTGAGCAGTACTTC. As protein: CASSPGRLFEQYF.